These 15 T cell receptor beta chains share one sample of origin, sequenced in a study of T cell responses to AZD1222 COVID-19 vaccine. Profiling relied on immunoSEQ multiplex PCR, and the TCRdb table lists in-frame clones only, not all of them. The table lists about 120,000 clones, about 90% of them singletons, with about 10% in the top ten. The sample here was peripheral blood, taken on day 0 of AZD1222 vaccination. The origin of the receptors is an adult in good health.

DNA of the CDR3: TGTGCCAGCAGCGTAGGTGGCTATGGCTACACCTTC. Its protein product is CASSVGGYGYTF. The chain couples TRBV9 to TRBJ1-2; the D is unclear. The V end was cut by 0 bases, the J end by 4 bases, with 4 bases between. The V gene's germline CDR1 is SGDLS and CDR2 YYNGEE. The CDR3 has 12 amino acids.

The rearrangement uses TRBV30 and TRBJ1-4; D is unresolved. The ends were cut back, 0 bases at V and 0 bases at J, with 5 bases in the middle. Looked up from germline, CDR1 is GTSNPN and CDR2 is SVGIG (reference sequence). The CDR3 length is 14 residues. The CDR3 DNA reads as TGTGCCTGGAGTGTCTGGGCAACTAATGAAAAACTGTTTTTT. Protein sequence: CAWSVWATNEKLFF.

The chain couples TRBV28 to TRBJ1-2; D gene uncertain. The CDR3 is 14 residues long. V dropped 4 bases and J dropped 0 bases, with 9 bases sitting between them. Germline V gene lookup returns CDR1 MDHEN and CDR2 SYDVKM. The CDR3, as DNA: TGTGCCAGCAGTTCCGCCGGGGCTAACTATGGCTACACCTTC. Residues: CASSSAGANYGYTF.

CDR3 loop: CASSLEGGRYGYTF. As DNA, the CDR3 is TGTGCCAGCAGCTTGGAGGGGGGCCGGTATGGCTACACCTTC. The V call is TRBV5-4, the J call TRBJ1-2, with a tentative D call TRBD1 (6 bases). This CDR3 spans 14 amino acids. CDR1 is SGHNT, CDR2 YYREEE, per germline (reference sequence). V dropped 0 bases and J dropped 5 bases, with 11 bases sitting between them.

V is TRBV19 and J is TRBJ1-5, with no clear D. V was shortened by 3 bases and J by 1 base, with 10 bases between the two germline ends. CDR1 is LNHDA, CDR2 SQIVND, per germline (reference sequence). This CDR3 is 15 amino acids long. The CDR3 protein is CASSMSTRSNQPQHF. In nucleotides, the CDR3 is TGTGCCAGTAGTATGAGCACAAGAAGCAATCAGCCCCAGCATTTT. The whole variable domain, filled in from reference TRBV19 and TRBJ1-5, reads DGGITQSPKYLFRKEGQNVTLSCEQNLNHDAMYWYRQDPGQGLRLIYYSQIVNDFQKGDIAEGYSVSREKKESFPLTVTSAQKNPTAFYLCASSMSTRSNQPQHFGDGTRLSIL.

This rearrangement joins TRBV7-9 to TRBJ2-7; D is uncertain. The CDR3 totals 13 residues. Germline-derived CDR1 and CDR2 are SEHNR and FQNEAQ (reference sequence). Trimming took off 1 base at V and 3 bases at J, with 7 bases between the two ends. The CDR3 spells CASSLVPHYEQYF. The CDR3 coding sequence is TGTGCCAGCAGCTTAGTACCCCACTACGAGCAGTACTTC. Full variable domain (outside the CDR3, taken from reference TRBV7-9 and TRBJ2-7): DTGVSQNPRHKITKRGQNVTFRCDPISEHNRLYWYRQTLGQGPEFLTYFQNEAQLEKSRLLSDRFSAERPKGSFSTLEIQRTEQGDSAMYLCASSLVPHYEQYFGPGTRLTVT.

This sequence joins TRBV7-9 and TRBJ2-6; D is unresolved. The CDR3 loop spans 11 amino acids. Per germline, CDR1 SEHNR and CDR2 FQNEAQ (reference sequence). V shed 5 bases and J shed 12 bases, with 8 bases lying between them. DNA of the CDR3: TGTGCCAGCAGCCCGAAATCCGTCCTGACTTTC. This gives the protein CASSPKSVLTF.

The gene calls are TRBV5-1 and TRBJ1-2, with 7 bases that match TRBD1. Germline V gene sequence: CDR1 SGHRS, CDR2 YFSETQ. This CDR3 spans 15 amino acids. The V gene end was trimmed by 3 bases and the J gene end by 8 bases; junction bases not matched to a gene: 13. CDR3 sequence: CASSSNRQGRKGYTF. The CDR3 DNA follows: TGCGCCAGCAGCTCCAATCGACAGGGCCGTAAGGGCTACACCTTC. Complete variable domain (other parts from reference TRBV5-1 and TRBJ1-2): KAGVTQTPRYLIKTRGQQVTLSCSPISGHRSVSWYQQTPGQGLQFLFEYFSETQRNKGNFPGRFSGRQFSNSRSEMNVSTLELGDSALYLCASSSNRQGRKGYTFGSGTRLTVV.

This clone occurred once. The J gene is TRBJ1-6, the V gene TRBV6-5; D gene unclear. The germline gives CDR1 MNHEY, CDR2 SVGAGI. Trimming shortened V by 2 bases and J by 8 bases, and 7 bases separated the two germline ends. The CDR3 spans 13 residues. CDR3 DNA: TGTGCCAGCAGTTACGACGGCTATTCACCCCTCCACTTT. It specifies CASSYDGYSPLHF.

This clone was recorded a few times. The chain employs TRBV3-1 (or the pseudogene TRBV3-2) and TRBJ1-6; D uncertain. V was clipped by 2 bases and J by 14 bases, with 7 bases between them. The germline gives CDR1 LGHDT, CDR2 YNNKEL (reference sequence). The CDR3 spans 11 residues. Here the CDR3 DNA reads TGTGCCAGCAGCCAACTTGGCGCCCTCCACTTT. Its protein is CASSQLGALHF.

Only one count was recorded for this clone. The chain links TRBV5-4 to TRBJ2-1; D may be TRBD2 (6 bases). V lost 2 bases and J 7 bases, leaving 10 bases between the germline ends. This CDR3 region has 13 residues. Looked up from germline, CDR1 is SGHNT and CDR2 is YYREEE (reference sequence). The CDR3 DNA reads TGTGCCAGCAGCTTTCTGGGGGGTAATGAGCAGTTCTTC. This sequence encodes CASSFLGGNEQFF.

This chain's CDR3 is CASSKPGQGDFGYTF. The CDR3, as DNA: TGTGCCAGCAGTAAACCGGGACAGGGGGATTTTGGCTACACCTTC. The V call is TRBV28, the J call TRBJ1-2; TRBD1 aligns across 11 bases. V gave up 5 bases and J gave up 7 bases; unmatched junction bases: 9. Per germline, CDR1 MDHEN and CDR2 SYDVKM. There are 15 residues in the CDR3.

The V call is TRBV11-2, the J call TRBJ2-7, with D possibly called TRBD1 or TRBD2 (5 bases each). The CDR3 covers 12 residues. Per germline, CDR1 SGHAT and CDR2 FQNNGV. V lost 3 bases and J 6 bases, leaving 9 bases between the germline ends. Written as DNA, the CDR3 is TGTGCCAGCAGCTTGGGGGATACCGAGCAGTACTTC. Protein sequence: CASSLGDTEQYF. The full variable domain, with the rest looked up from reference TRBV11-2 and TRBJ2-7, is EAGVAQSPRYKIIEKRQSVAFWCNPISGHATLYWYQQILGQGPKLLIQFQNNGVVDDSQLPKDRFSAERLKGVDSTLKIQPAKLEDSAVYLCASSLGDTEQYFGPGTRLTVT.

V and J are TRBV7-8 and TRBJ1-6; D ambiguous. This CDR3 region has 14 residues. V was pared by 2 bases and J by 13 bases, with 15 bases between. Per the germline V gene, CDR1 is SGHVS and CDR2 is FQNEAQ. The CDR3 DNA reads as TGTGCCAGCAGCTTAATGCCCGAGTTGGGGCCCCTCCACTTT. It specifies CASSLMPELGPLHF.

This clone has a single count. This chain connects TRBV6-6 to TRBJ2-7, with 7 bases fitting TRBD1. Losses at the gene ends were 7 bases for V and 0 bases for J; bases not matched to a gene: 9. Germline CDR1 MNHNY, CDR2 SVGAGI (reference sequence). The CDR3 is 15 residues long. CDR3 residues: CASTGTAKSSYEQYF. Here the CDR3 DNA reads TGTGCCAGCACGGGGACAGCGAAGAGCTCCTACGAGCAGTACTTC.